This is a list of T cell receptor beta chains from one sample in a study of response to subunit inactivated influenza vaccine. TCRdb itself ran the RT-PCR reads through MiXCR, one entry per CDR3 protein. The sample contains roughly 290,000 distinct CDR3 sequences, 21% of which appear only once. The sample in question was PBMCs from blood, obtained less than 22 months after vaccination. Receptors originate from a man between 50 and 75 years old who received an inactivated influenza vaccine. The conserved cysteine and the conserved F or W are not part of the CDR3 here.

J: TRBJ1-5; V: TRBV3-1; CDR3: ASSQTENQPQH
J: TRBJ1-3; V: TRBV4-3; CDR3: ASSQDLNSASGNTIY
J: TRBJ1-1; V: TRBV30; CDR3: AWSGVNTEAF
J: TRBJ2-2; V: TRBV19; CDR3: ASSIVGAGELF
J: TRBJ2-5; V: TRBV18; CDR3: ASSPPDSIRSETQY
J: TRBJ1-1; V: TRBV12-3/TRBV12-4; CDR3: ASSFKSRTEAF
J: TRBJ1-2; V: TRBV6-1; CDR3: ASVEGAYGYT
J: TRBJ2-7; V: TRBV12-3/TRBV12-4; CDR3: ASSPDRWSYEQY
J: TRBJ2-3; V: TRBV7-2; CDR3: ASSLRGGTQY
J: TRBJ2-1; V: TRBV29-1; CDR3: SVIDRGNEQF
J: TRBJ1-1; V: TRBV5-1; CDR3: ASSLQGRDTEAF
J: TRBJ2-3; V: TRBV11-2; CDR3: ASTLSRRGRLTDTQY
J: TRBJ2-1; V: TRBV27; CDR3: ASSSLGLAANEQF
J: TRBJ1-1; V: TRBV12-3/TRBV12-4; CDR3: ASSLLSEAF
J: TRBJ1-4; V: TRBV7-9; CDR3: ASSYSSTNEKLF
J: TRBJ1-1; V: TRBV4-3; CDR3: ASSQELAGRNTEAF
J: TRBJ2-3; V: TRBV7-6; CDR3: ASSQTSGRFTDTQY
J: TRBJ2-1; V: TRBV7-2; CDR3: ASSLPGGWDEQF
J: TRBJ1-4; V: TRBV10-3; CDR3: AISESGTSLEKLF
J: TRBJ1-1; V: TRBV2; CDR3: ASSDGLNTEAF
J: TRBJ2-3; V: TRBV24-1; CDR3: ATSDSLGASGRTADTQY
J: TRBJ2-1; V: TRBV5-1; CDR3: ASSLGGGNLNEQF
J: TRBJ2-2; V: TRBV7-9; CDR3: ASSRGPVLSGELF
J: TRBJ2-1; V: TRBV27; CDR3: ASSLEGPTYNEQF
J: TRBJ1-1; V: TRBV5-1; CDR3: ASRTGGGGTEAF
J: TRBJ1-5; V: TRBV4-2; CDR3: ASSPEGQTDQPQH
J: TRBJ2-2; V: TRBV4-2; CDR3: ASSQEPRTSGGAWNTGELF
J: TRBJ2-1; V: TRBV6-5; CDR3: ASSFGGRAYNEQF
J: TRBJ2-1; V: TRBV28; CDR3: ASRRHSSVNEQF
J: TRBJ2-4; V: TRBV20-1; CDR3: SAIDRDFGIQY
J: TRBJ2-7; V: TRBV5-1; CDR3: ASSLAGGPTYEQY
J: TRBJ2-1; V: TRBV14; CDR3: ASSQELLPYNEQF
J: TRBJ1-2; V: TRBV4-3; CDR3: ASSHRLSYGYT
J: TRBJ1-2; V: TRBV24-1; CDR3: ATSDLYGYGYT
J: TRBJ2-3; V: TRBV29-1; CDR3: SVERRLAGDTQY
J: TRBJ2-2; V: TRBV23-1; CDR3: ASSQPGHTVGELF
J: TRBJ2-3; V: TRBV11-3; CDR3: ASSLVASGMTDTQY
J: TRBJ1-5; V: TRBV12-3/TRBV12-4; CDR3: ASSLRIGAQH
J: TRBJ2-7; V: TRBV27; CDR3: ASSITHRVSGRYEQY
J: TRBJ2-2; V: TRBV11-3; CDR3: ASSRPTGELF
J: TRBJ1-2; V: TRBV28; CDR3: ASSLSAGVAYGYT
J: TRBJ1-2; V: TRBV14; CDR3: ASSQVPSGYT
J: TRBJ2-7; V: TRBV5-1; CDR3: ASSLGDDPYEQY
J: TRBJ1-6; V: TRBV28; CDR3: ASHERNNSPLH
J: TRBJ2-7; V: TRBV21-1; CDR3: ASSKSSDGRPYEQY
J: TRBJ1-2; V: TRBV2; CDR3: ASRERSYGYT
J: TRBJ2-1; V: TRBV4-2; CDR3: ASSQEQVQLNEQF
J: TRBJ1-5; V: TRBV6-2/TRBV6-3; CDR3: ASGRATNQPQH
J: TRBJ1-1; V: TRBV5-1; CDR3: ASSLSRTGSTEAF
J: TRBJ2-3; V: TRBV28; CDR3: ASSYTGTGGGQY
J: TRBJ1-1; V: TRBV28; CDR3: ASSMPGNMNTEAF
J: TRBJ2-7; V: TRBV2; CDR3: ASRRSSYEQY
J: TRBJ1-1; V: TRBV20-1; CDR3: SARDGVTGVYTEAF
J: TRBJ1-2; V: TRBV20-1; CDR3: SAAGLDYGYT
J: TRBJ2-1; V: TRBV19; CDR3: ASSIAWGNNEQF